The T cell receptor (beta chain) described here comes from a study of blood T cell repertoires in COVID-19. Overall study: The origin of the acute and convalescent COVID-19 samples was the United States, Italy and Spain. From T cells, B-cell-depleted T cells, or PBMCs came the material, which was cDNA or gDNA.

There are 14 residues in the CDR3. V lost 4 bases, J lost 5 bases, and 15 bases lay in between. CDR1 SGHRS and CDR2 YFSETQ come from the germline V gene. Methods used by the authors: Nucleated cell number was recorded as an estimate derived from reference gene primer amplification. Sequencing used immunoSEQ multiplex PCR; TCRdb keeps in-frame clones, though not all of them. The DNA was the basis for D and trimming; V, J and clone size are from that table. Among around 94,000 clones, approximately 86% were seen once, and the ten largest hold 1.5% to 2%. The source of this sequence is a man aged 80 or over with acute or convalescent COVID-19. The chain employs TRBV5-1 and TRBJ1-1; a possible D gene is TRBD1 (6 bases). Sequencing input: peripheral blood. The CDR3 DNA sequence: TGCGCCAGCAGCACGGACAGCCATGGGACTGAAGCTTTCTTT. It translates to CASSTDSHGTEAFF.